This is a list of T cell receptor beta chains from one sample in a study of OX40 agonist ivuxolimab in advanced cancers. The assay was immunoSEQ multiplex PCR, and TCRdb's table has in-frame clones only and misses some. Found here are tens of thousands of clones, 89% of them singletons; the top ten hold around 0.3%. This material consisted of CD4+ or CD8+ T cells sorted from blood, taken in a trial of the OX40 agonist ivuxolimab. The receptors here all came from an adult with an advanced solid tumor such as melanoma, head and neck, liver or kidney cancer. The CDR3 runs from the conserved cysteine through the conserved F or W. The D gene is left open where the match is weak. Part of the rows lack a size; the others show once, few, many or a class for expanded clones.

CDR3 DNA: TGTGCCAGCAGCTTACACCCAGGGACCAACACTGAAGCTTTCTTT
CDR3 protein: CASSLHPGTNTEAFF
V gene: TRBV7-3
J gene: TRBJ1-1
clone size: -
D gene: -
CDR3 length: 15

CDR3 DNA: TGCAGCGTTGTGAGGAGGAATGGAAACACCATATATTTT
CDR3 protein: CSVVRRNGNTIYF
V gene: TRBV29-1
J gene: TRBJ1-3
clone size: -
D gene: -
CDR3 length: 13

CDR3 DNA: TGTGCCACCAGGGGAGGCAATCAGCCCCAGCATTTT
CDR3 protein: CATRGGNQPQHF
V gene: TRBV19
J gene: TRBJ1-5
clone size: -
D gene: -
CDR3 length: 12

CDR3 DNA: TGTGCCAGCAGCCCACGGATTAATAATGAAAAACTGTTTTTT
CDR3 protein: CASSPRINNEKLFF
V gene: TRBV7-9
J gene: TRBJ1-4
clone size: once
D gene: -
CDR3 length: 14

CDR3 DNA: TGCGCCAGCAGCTCTACGGGACACGGGAACACTGAAGCTTTCTTT
CDR3 protein: CASSSTGHGNTEAFF
V gene: TRBV5-1
J gene: TRBJ1-1
clone size: few
D gene: -
CDR3 length: 15

CDR3 DNA: TGTGCCAGCAGCTTGCTAGCGGGAGTGGCCGGGGAGCTGTTTTTT
CDR3 protein: CASSLLAGVAGELFF
V gene: TRBV7-9
J gene: TRBJ2-2
clone size: -
D gene: TRBD2
CDR3 length: 15

CDR3 DNA: TGTGCCAGCAGCCAAGGTATAGGGGACAGGAACACTGAAGCTTTCTTT
CDR3 protein: CASSQGIGDRNTEAFF
V gene: TRBV14
J gene: TRBJ1-1
clone size: -
D gene: TRBD1
CDR3 length: 16

CDR3 DNA: TGTGCCAGCAGCCAAGTTTTCGAGCGGGAGGGCACAGATACGCAGTATTTT
CDR3 protein: CASSQVFEREGTDTQYF
V gene: TRBV14
J gene: TRBJ2-3
clone size: once
D gene: TRBD2
CDR3 length: 17

CDR3 DNA: TGTGCCACCAGCACCTTAAGGGGGGGAGATTATTACAATGAGCAGTTCTTC
CDR3 protein: CATSTLRGGDYYNEQFF
V gene: TRBV15
J gene: TRBJ2-1
clone size: -
D gene: -
CDR3 length: 17

CDR3 DNA: TGTGCCAGCAGCCGCGGGGGGAGGGCCGAGGGTGACGAGCAGTACTTC
CDR3 protein: CASSRGGRAEGDEQYF
V gene: TRBV9
J gene: TRBJ2-7
clone size: -
D gene: TRBD2
CDR3 length: 16

CDR3 DNA: TGTGCCAGCAGCTTAGCCGGGCGGGGCACAGATACGCAGTATTTT
CDR3 protein: CASSLAGRGTDTQYF
V gene: TRBV11-1
J gene: TRBJ2-3
clone size: once
D gene: -
CDR3 length: 15

CDR3 DNA: TGCGCCAGCAGTGGGGCAGGGCCGGAGGTCGGGGAGCTGTTTTTT
CDR3 protein: CASSGAGPEVGELFF
V gene: TRBV10-2
J gene: TRBJ2-2
clone size: -
D gene: -
CDR3 length: 15

CDR3 DNA: TGTGCCAGCAGCTTTAACCTGGGACTCTACTACAATGAGCAGTTCTTC
CDR3 protein: CASSFNLGLYYNEQFF
V gene: TRBV5-6
J gene: TRBJ2-1
clone size: -
D gene: -
CDR3 length: 16

CDR3 DNA: TGCGCCAGCAGCTTGACAGGGGCCCTGGGCTACACCTTC
CDR3 protein: CASSLTGALGYTF
V gene: TRBV5-1
J gene: TRBJ1-2
clone size: -
D gene: TRBD1
CDR3 length: 13

CDR3 DNA: TGTGCCAGCAGCTTAGGAGCAGGGCCCTACGAGCAGTACTTC
CDR3 protein: CASSLGAGPYEQYF
V gene: TRBV11-1
J gene: TRBJ2-7
clone size: few
D gene: -
CDR3 length: 14

CDR3 DNA: TGTGCCAGCAGCCTTACCCCGGGCACTGAAGCTTTCTTT
CDR3 protein: CASSLTPGTEAFF
V gene: TRBV4-2
J gene: TRBJ1-1
clone size: -
D gene: -
CDR3 length: 13

CDR3 DNA: TGTGCCAGCAGCTTGATGGTGAACACTGAAGCTTTCTTT
CDR3 protein: CASSLMVNTEAFF
V gene: TRBV5-5
J gene: TRBJ1-1
clone size: -
D gene: -
CDR3 length: 13

CDR3 DNA: TGTGCCTGGACCACGGGGCGCACTGAAGCTTTCTTT
CDR3 protein: CAWTTGRTEAFF
V gene: TRBV30
J gene: TRBJ1-1
clone size: -
D gene: -
CDR3 length: 12

CDR3 DNA: TGTGCCAGTAGTATACAGTCGGGACCTGGAAACACCATATATTTT
CDR3 protein: CASSIQSGPGNTIYF
V gene: TRBV19
J gene: TRBJ1-3
clone size: -
D gene: -
CDR3 length: 15

CDR3 DNA: TGCGCCAGCACCACGGGGGGACAGGGACGCAATACGCAGTATTTT
CDR3 protein: CASTTGGQGRNTQYF
V gene: TRBV5-1
J gene: TRBJ2-3
clone size: -
D gene: TRBD1
CDR3 length: 15

CDR3 DNA: TGCGCCAGCAGCCAAGAACCCGGGACCGAGAATTCACCCCTCCACTTT
CDR3 protein: CASSQEPGTENSPLHF
V gene: TRBV4-1
J gene: TRBJ1-6
clone size: -
D gene: -
CDR3 length: 16

CDR3 DNA: TGTGCCAGCTCACCACCTAACAGTCGCCCCCATGGCTACACCTTC
CDR3 protein: CASSPPNSRPHGYTF
V gene: TRBV18
J gene: TRBJ1-2
clone size: few
D gene: -
CDR3 length: 15

CDR3 DNA: TGTGCCAGCAGCTCGACAGGGAGCGGGGAGCTGTTTTTT
CDR3 protein: CASSSTGSGELFF
V gene: TRBV7-9
J gene: TRBJ2-2
clone size: -
D gene: TRBD1
CDR3 length: 13

CDR3 DNA: TGTGCCAGCAGCAGGAGGACAGGGGGAGGCAATCAGCCCCAGCATTTT
CDR3 protein: CASSRRTGGGNQPQHF
V gene: TRBV6-6
J gene: TRBJ1-5
clone size: -
D gene: TRBD1
CDR3 length: 16

CDR3 DNA: TGCAGCGTTGAAAAGGGGACAGGGGGCATTTATGGCTACACCTTC
CDR3 protein: CSVEKGTGGIYGYTF
V gene: TRBV29-1
J gene: TRBJ1-2
clone size: -
D gene: TRBD1
CDR3 length: 15

CDR3 DNA: TGTGCCAGCAGCTTAGTGACTAGTTCCGGCGAGCAGTACTTC
CDR3 protein: CASSLVTSSGEQYF
V gene: TRBV7-2
J gene: TRBJ2-7
clone size: few
D gene: -
CDR3 length: 14

CDR3 DNA: TGTGCCAGTAGGAGGGTCGGGGGCTCCTACGAGCAGTACTTC
CDR3 protein: CASRRVGGSYEQYF
V gene: TRBV19
J gene: TRBJ2-7
clone size: -
D gene: -
CDR3 length: 14

CDR3 DNA: TGTGCCATCAAGGGGACGGAAGGGTCACCCCTCCACTTT
CDR3 protein: CAIKGTEGSPLHF
V gene: TRBV10-3
J gene: TRBJ1-6
clone size: -
D gene: -
CDR3 length: 13

CDR3 DNA: TGCGCCAGCAGCTTGGAAGGGGACCTAAACTATCGCTACACCTTC
CDR3 protein: CASSLEGDLNYRYTF
V gene: TRBV5-1
J gene: TRBJ1-2
clone size: -
D gene: -
CDR3 length: 15

CDR3 DNA: TGTGCCAGCAGCTTAGATGGGGGGTTTCAAGAGACCCAGTACTTC
CDR3 protein: CASSLDGGFQETQYF
V gene: TRBV11-2
J gene: TRBJ2-5
clone size: -
D gene: -
CDR3 length: 15

CDR3 DNA: TGTGCCAGCAGCTTAGGCAGTGACGAGCAGTACTTC
CDR3 protein: CASSLGSDEQYF
V gene: TRBV7-9
J gene: TRBJ2-7
clone size: once
D gene: -
CDR3 length: 12

CDR3 DNA: TGTGCCAGCAGCTTAGGGCAGGGGTCGCGCGAAAAACTGTTTTTT
CDR3 protein: CASSLGQGSREKLFF
V gene: TRBV7-9
J gene: TRBJ1-4
clone size: -
D gene: -
CDR3 length: 15

CDR3 DNA: TGCGCCAGCAGCTTGGAGGCGCTCGCCTACGAGCAGTACTTC
CDR3 protein: CASSLEALAYEQYF
V gene: TRBV5-1
J gene: TRBJ2-7
clone size: -
D gene: -
CDR3 length: 14

CDR3 DNA: TGTGCCAGCAGCTTAAGGGTGCAAGAGACCCAGTACTTC
CDR3 protein: CASSLRVQETQYF
V gene: TRBV7-6
J gene: TRBJ2-5
clone size: -
D gene: -
CDR3 length: 13

CDR3 DNA: TGTGCCAGCAGCACCGGACTAGCGGAAACCACAGATACGCAGTATTTT
CDR3 protein: CASSTGLAETTDTQYF
V gene: TRBV5-4
J gene: TRBJ2-3
clone size: -
D gene: TRBD2
CDR3 length: 16

CDR3 DNA: TGCGCCAGCAGCCAAGATCGTGGAAGGGCCACAGATACGCAGTATTTT
CDR3 protein: CASSQDRGRATDTQYF
V gene: TRBV4-3
J gene: TRBJ2-3
clone size: -
D gene: -
CDR3 length: 16

CDR3 DNA: TGTGCCAGCAGTGAAACAGGGTGGGACACTGAAGCTTTCTTT
CDR3 protein: CASSETGWDTEAFF
V gene: TRBV6-1
J gene: TRBJ1-1
clone size: -
D gene: -
CDR3 length: 14

CDR3 DNA: TGTGCCAGCAGTTTACCGGACAGACCCAACACTGAAGCTTTCTTT
CDR3 protein: CASSLPDRPNTEAFF
V gene: TRBV28
J gene: TRBJ1-1
clone size: -
D gene: -
CDR3 length: 15

CDR3 DNA: TGTGCCAGCAGGCCGAGGGCTAGCGGGAGCAGGTCCTACGAGCAGTACTTC
CDR3 protein: CASRPRASGSRSYEQYF
V gene: TRBV28
J gene: TRBJ2-7
clone size: -
D gene: TRBD2
CDR3 length: 17

CDR3 DNA: TGTGCCAGCAGTCCATCTACGGGAGTAGGAAACAATGAGCAGTTCTTC
CDR3 protein: CASSPSTGVGNNEQFF
V gene: TRBV28
J gene: TRBJ2-1
clone size: -
D gene: -
CDR3 length: 16

CDR3 DNA: TGTGCCAGCAGCCAGGACACCGGGACTAGTACCTACGAGCAGTACTTC
CDR3 protein: CASSQDTGTSTYEQYF
V gene: TRBV7-2
J gene: TRBJ2-7
clone size: -
D gene: TRBD2
CDR3 length: 16